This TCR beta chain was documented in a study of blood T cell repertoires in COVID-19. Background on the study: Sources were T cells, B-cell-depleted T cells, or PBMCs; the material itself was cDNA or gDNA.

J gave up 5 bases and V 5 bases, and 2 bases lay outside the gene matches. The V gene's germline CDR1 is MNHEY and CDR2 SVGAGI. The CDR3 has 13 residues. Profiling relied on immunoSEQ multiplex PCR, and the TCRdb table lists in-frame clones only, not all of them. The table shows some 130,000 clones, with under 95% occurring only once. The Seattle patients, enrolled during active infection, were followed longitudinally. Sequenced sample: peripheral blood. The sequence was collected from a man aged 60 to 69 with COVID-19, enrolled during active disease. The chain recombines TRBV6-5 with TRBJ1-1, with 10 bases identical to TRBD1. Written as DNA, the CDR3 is TGTGCCAGCAGTAGGACAGGGGGGACTGAAGCTTTCTTT. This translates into CASSRTGGTEAFF.